This is a list of T cell receptor beta chains from one sample in a study of shared clonotypes between healthy human individuals. Libraries were prepared by immunoSEQ multiplex PCR; TCRdb keeps only in-frame clonotypes and omits some of them. The sample contains about 2 million clones, roughly 95% of which appear only once. The sequenced sample was naive CD8+ T cells sorted from blood. The receptors originated from a man aged 18 to 30 in good health. The CDR3 runs from the conserved cysteine through the conserved F or W. The D gene is left open where the match is weak. A row's size may be missing; if present it is once, few, many or a size class.

v_call,j_call,clone_size,d_call,cdr3_aa,cdr3_nt
TRBV7-6,TRBJ2-7,-,-,CASSLTRAYEQYF,TGTGCCAGCAGCTTAACTAGAGCCTACGAGCAGTACTTC
TRBV25-1,TRBJ1-4,-,-,CASSEWGSNEKLFF,TGTGCCAGCAGTGAATGGGGTTCTAATGAAAAACTGTTTTTT
TRBV27,TRBJ2-7,-,-,CASSPERAASGAHYEQYF,TGTGCCAGCAGCCCAGAGCGGGCGGCGTCTGGAGCGCACTACGAGCAGTACTTC
TRBV1,TRBJ1-2,few,-,CTSSQDLKDPNYGYTF,TGCACCAGCAGCCAAGATCTAAAGGACCCTAACTATGGCTACACCTTC
TRBV18,TRBJ1-4,-,TRBD1,CASSPNRGLDEKLFF,TGTGCCAGCTCACCCAACAGGGGGCTAGATGAAAAACTGTTTTTT
TRBV7-9,TRBJ1-1,once,-,CASSLPGWELNTEAFF,TGTGCCAGCAGCTTACCCGGATGGGAGCTCAACACTGAAGCTTTCTTT
TRBV11-2,TRBJ2-1,-,TRBD2,CASSLDRGSGVSYNEQFF,TGTGCCAGCAGCTTAGATAGGGGTAGCGGGGTCTCCTACAATGAGCAGTTCTTC
TRBV6-5,TRBJ2-5,once,TRBD2,CASSYSASGTTTTQYF,TGTGCCAGCAGTTACTCGGCTAGCGGGACCACAACGACCCAGTACTTC
TRBV19,TRBJ2-6,-,-,CASNGYGANVLTF,TGTGCCAGTAACGGCTATGGGGCCAACGTCCTGACTTTC
TRBV5-6,TRBJ2-7,-,-,CASSLVSHYEQYF,TGTGCCAGCAGCTTGGTTAGCCACTACGAGCAGTACTTC
TRBV29-1,TRBJ2-3,-,TRBD1,CSGRDRSTDTQYF,TGCAGCGGGCGGGACAGGAGCACAGATACGCAGTATTTT
TRBV7-9,TRBJ2-1,-,-,CASSLEGSSYNEQFF,TGTGCCAGCAGCCTAGAAGGGAGCTCCTACAATGAGCAGTTCTTC
TRBV11-2,TRBJ2-5,-,-,CASKGGKETQYF,TGTGCCAGTAAAGGGGGTAAAGAGACCCAGTACTTC
TRBV5-6,TRBJ1-1,-,-,CASSLTGNTEAFF,TGTGCCAGCAGCCTTACAGGAAACACTGAAGCTTTCTTT
TRBV27,TRBJ2-7,-,-,CATKRTGRVYEQYF,TGTGCCACCAAACGGACCGGCAGGGTTTACGAGCAGTACTTC
TRBV10-2,TRBJ2-5,once,TRBD2,CASSRMGGDQETQYF,TGCGCCAGCAGTCGCATGGGGGGGGACCAAGAGACCCAGTACTTC
TRBV9,TRBJ2-5,once,TRBD2,CASSVLADEAWGTQYF,TGTGCCAGCAGCGTACTAGCGGATGAGGCCTGGGGGACCCAGTACTTC
TRBV11-2,TRBJ2-7,-,-,CASSLGPREYEQYF,TGTGCCAGCAGCTTAGGCCCTAGGGAGTACGAGCAGTACTTC
TRBV6-6,TRBJ2-3,-,-,CAILGGGLGTQYF,TGTGCCATCCTCGGAGGAGGCCTTGGGACGCAGTATTTT
TRBV19,TRBJ2-1,-,-,CASRQDHPAGEQFF,TGTGCCAGTCGACAGGACCACCCCGCCGGGGAGCAGTTCTTC
TRBV19,TRBJ2-1,-,-,CASSIANMGYNEQFF,TGTGCCAGTAGTATAGCGAATATGGGGTACAATGAGCAGTTCTTC
TRBV27,TRBJ2-1,-,TRBD2,CASSLGTSANEQFF,TGTGCCAGCAGTTTAGGGACTAGCGCAAATGAGCAGTTCTTC
TRBV7-3,TRBJ2-7,once,TRBD1,CASSLMAGGGEQYF,TGTGCCAGCAGCTTAATGGCAGGGGGCGGCGAGCAGTACTTC
TRBV5-8,TRBJ2-7,-,-,CASSFWAGDLSYEQYF,TGTGCCAGCAGCTTTTGGGCAGGGGATCTCTCCTACGAGCAGTACTTC
TRBV4-1,TRBJ2-5,-,-,CASSGVKETQYF,TGCGCCAGCAGCGGAGTTAAGGAGACCCAGTACTTC
TRBV9,TRBJ1-3,-,-,CASSVGGGTGNTIYF,TGTGCCAGCAGCGTAGGAGGAGGGACTGGAAACACCATATATTTT
TRBV20-1,TRBJ1-4,few,-,CSARANEKLFF,TGCAGTGCTAGAGCTAATGAAAAACTGTTTTTT
TRBV19,TRBJ1-1,-,-,CASSRNTEAFF,TGTGCCAGTAGTAGGAACACTGAAGCTTTCTTT
TRBV5-1,TRBJ2-7,-,TRBD1,CASSLDGTGIFYEQYF,TGCGCCAGCAGCTTGGATGGGACAGGGATCTTCTACGAGCAGTACTTC
TRBV7-9,TRBJ1-2,once,-,CASSPELDGYTF,TGTGCCAGCAGCCCCGAGTTAGATGGCTACACCTTC
TRBV10-1,TRBJ2-3,-,-,CASSEDMGSTDTQYF,TGCGCCAGCAGTGAGGATATGGGGAGCACAGATACGCAGTATTTT
TRBV11-2,TRBJ2-3,once,-,CASSGTASPDTQYF,TGTGCCAGCAGCGGGACCGCCTCACCAGATACGCAGTATTTT
TRBV6-4,TRBJ2-7,once,TRBD1,CAGQGIHEQYF,TGTGCCGGACAGGGTATCCACGAGCAGTACTTC
TRBV6-5,TRBJ1-1,-,TRBD1,CASSWDSMNTEAFF,TGTGCCAGCAGTTGGGACAGTATGAACACTGAAGCTTTCTTT
TRBV30,TRBJ1-1,-,-,CAWTANRELNTEAFF,TGTGCCTGGACCGCGAACAGGGAATTGAACACTGAAGCTTTCTTT
TRBV27,TRBJ2-7,-,TRBD2,CASSLGGSRYEQYF,TGTGCCAGCAGTTTGGGCGGGAGCCGTTACGAGCAGTACTTC
TRBV19,TRBJ2-2,-,-,CASSIEQGYLANTGELFF,TGTGCCAGTAGTATAGAACAGGGTTACCTCGCGAACACCGGGGAGCTGTTTTTT
TRBV13,TRBJ2-3,-,-,CASSLVPSSTDTQYF,TGTGCCAGCAGCTTAGTTCCATCTAGCACAGATACGCAGTATTTT
TRBV28,TRBJ2-2,-,TRBD1,CASSSGGWTGELFF,TGTGCCAGCAGTTCAGGGGGATGGACCGGGGAGCTGTTTTTT
TRBV25-1,TRBJ2-5,-,-,CASSEVIQETQYF,TGTGCCAGCAGTGAGGTTATACAAGAGACCCAGTACTTC
TRBV5-4,TRBJ1-4,-,TRBD1,CASSVAGGLNEKLFF,TGTGCCAGCAGCGTTGCAGGGGGCTTAAATGAAAAACTGTTTTTT
TRBV4-1,TRBJ2-1,-,TRBD2,CASSFTSGGFNEQFF,TGCGCCAGCAGCTTTACTAGCGGGGGATTCAATGAGCAGTTCTTC
TRBV7-9,TRBJ1-2,-,-,CASSPSENTNYGYTF,TGTGCCAGCAGCCCTTCAGAGAATACTAACTATGGCTACACCTTC
TRBV11-2,TRBJ1-1,-,-,CASTVGRYGNTEAFF,TGTGCCAGCACCGTTGGGAGATACGGGAACACTGAAGCTTTCTTT
TRBV29-1,TRBJ2-1,-,-,CSVYSGEQFF,TGCAGCGTTTACAGCGGTGAGCAGTTCTTC
TRBV7-2,TRBJ2-1,-,TRBD2,CASSLALAGAYNEQFF,TGTGCCAGCAGCTTAGCGCTAGCGGGAGCATACAATGAGCAGTTCTTC
TRBV7-9,TRBJ1-2,-,TRBD1,CASTRVDREDSSGYTF,TGTGCCAGCACCCGTGTGGACAGGGAGGATAGCAGTGGCTACACCTTC
TRBV2,TRBJ1-1,once,-,CASSEALAMNTEAFF,TGTGCCAGCAGTGAAGCGCTAGCCATGAACACTGAAGCTTTCTTT
TRBV7-9,TRBJ2-5,-,-,CASSPPTEKETQYF,TGTGCCAGCAGCCCCCCGACAGAAAAGGAGACCCAGTACTTC
TRBV7-9,TRBJ2-3,-,TRBD2,CASTNGLAGFTDTQYF,TGTGCCAGCACCAACGGACTAGCGGGTTTCACAGATACGCAGTATTTT
TRBV6-5,TRBJ1-1,-,-,CASSYTSGGNTEAFF,TGTGCCAGCAGTTACACCTCGGGCGGGAACACTGAAGCTTTCTTT